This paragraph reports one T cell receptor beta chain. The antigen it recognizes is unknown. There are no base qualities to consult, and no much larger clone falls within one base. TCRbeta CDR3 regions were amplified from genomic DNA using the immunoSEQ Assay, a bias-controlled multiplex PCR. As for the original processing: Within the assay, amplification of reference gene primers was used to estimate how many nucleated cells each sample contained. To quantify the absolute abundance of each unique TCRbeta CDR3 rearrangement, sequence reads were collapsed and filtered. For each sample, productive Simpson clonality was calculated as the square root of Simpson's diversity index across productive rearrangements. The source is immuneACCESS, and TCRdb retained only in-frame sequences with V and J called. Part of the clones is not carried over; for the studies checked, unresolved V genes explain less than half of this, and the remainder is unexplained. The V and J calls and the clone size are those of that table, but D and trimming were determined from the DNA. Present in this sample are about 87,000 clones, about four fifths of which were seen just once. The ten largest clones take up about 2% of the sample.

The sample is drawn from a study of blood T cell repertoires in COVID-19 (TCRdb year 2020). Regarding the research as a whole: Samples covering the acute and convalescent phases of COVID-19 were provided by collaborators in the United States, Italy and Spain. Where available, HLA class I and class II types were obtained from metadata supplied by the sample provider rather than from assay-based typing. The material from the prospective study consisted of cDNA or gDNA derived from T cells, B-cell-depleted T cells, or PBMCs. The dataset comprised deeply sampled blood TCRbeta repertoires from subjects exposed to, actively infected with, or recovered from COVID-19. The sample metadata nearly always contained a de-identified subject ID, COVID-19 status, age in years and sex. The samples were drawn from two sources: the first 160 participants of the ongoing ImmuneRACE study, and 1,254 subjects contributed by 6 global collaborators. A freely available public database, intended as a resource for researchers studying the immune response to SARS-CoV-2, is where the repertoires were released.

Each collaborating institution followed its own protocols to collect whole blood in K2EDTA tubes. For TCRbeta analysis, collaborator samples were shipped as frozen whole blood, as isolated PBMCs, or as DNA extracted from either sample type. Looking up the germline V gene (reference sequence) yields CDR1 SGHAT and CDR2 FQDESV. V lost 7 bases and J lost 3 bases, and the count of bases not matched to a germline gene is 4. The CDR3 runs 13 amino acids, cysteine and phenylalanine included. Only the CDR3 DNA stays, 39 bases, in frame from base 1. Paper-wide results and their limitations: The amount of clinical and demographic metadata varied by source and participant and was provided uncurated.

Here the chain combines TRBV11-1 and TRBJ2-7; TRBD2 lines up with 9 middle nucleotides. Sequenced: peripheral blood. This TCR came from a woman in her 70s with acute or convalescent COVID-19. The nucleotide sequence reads TGTGCCAGCAAAAAGCGGGGGGACTACGAGCAGTACTTC. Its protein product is CASKKRGDYEQYF.